A single sample is the source of the 10 T cell receptor beta chains below, sequenced in a study of blood T cell repertoires in COVID-19. Sequencing used immunoSEQ multiplex PCR; TCRdb keeps in-frame clones, though not all of them. In the table there are 70,000 to 90,000 clones, roughly 86% of which are singletons. Sequenced material: peripheral blood. The receptor source for this set is a man aged 50-59 years with acute or convalescent COVID-19.

The chain links TRBV18 to TRBJ1-4; the match to TRBD1 covers 8 bases. There are 15 residues in the CDR3. CDR1 KGHSH and CDR2 LQKENI come from the germline V gene. V shed 3 bases and J 3 bases; nucleotides not matched to a gene: 3. The CDR3 protein is CASSPDRGANEKLFF. In DNA, the CDR3 is TGTGCCAGCTCACCCGACAGGGGTGCTAATGAAAAACTGTTTTTT.

The V call is TRBV7-9, the J call TRBJ1-5, with D tentatively TRBD1 (6 bases). Germline V CDR1 and CDR2: SEHNR, FQNEAQ (reference sequence). CDR3 length: 16 amino acids. With 0 bases removed from V and 3 bases from J, the gap between germline ends came to 12 bases. The CDR3 sequence is CASSLASQGNNQPQHF. The CDR3, as DNA: TGTGCCAGCAGCTTAGCGAGTCAGGGGAACAATCAGCCCCAGCATTTT.

The chain links TRBV5-1 to TRBJ2-1; 9 nucleotides line up with TRBD2. This CDR3 contains 18 residues. V was pared by 1 base and J by 6 bases, with 14 bases of the junction left unmatched. Looked up from germline, CDR1 is SGHRS and CDR2 is YFSETQ. In DNA, the CDR3 is TGCGCCAGCAGCTTGCCGTCGACCGGGACTAGCAATCGCAATGAGCAGTTCTTC. It translates to CASSLPSTGTSNRNEQFF.

The V gene is TRBV5-1, the J gene TRBJ1-1, with D unclear. This CDR3 is built from 15 residues. CDR1 and CDR2 from the germline V gene are SGHRS and YFSETQ. V lost 0 bases and J lost 5, with 14 bases in between. The CDR3 is CASSLGTGQVTEAFF. The CDR3 bases are TGCGCCAGCAGCTTGGGTACCGGCCAGGTAACTGAAGCTTTCTTT.

V gene TRBV19 combines with J gene TRBJ2-7; 7 bases fit TRBD2. The CDR3 runs to 14 residues. Germline-derived CDR1 and CDR2 are LNHDA and SQIVND (reference sequence). The V gene end was trimmed by 4 bases and the J gene end by 3 bases; junction bases not matched to a gene: 6. CDR3 in amino acids: CASSTGPGGYEQYF. CDR3 DNA sequence: TGTGCCAGTAGTACAGGCCCGGGAGGCTACGAGCAGTACTTC.

The V gene is TRBV3-1 (or the pseudogene TRBV3-2), the J gene TRBJ1-5, with TRBD1 identical over 12 bases. Per germline, CDR1 LGHDT and CDR2 YNNKEL (reference sequence). The J segment lost 4 bases and the V segment lost 3 bases, leaving 1 base of the junction unmatched. The CDR3 spans 15 residues. DNA for the CDR3: TGTGCCAGCAGCCAGGGACAGGGGGCAAATCAGCCCCAGCATTTT. Translated, it gives CASSQGQGANQPQHF.

This clone has only one observation. The V gene is TRBV18, the J gene TRBJ2-1; the match to TRBD1 covers 7 bases. Looked up from germline, CDR1 is KGHSH and CDR2 is LQKENI. This CDR3 is built from 14 residues. After removal of 5 bases from V and 5 bases from J, the junction contained 6 bases not matched to a gene. CDR3 sequence (DNA): TGTGCCAGCTCAACCGGGACAGAGGACAATGAGCAGTTCTTC. Translated, it gives CASSTGTEDNEQFF.

This chain joins TRBV10-3 and TRBJ2-3; possible D gene TRBD1, 5 bases. The V end was cut by 8 bases, the J end by 5 bases, with 20 bases between. This CDR3 contains 15 residues. CDR1 ENHRY and CDR2 SYGVKD come from the germline V gene. The CDR3 loop is CAIGPPAQGLDTQYF. In nucleotides, the CDR3 is TGTGCCATCGGCCCCCCCGCGCAGGGCCTAGATACGCAGTATTTT.

V is TRBV19 and J is TRBJ1-4, with D unclear. Per germline, CDR1 LNHDA and CDR2 SQIVND (reference sequence). This CDR3 contains 14 residues. V dropped 5 bases and J dropped 13 bases, with 20 bases sitting between them. In DNA form, the CDR3 reads TGTGCCAGTAGTGCTGGGGTCGCGATTGAGGGACTGTTTTTT. It codes for CASSAGVAIEGLFF. Looking up the rest from reference TRBV19 and TRBJ1-4 gives the full variable domain: DGGITQSPKYLFRKEGQNVTLSCEQNLNHDAMYWYRQDPGQGLRLIYYSQIVNDFQKGDIAEGYSVSREKKESFPLTVTSAQKNPTAFYLCASSAGVAIEGLFFGSGTQLSVL.

The rearrangement links TRBV4-1 to TRBJ2-5; TRBD2 is a possible D gene (6 bases). Trimming shortened V by 1 base and J by 1 base, and 10 bases separated the two germline ends. CDR1 MGHRA and CDR2 YSYEKL come from the germline V gene. The CDR3 spans 15 residues. This chain's CDR3 is CASSQVRGIQETQYF. The CDR3 nucleotides read TGCGCCAGCAGCCAAGTCCGGGGGATCCAAGAGACCCAGTACTTC.